Listed here is a single T cell receptor (beta chain). The length of the CDR3 is 13 residues. CDR1 and CDR2 (germline): LGHDT, YNNKEL (reference sequence). V was cut by 1 base and J by 12 bases, with 13 bases left in between. This record comes from a study of blood T cell repertoires in COVID-19. Whole-study context: Specimens from acute and convalescent COVID-19 originated in the United States, Italy and Spain. T cells, B-cell-depleted T cells, or PBMCs provided the cDNA or gDNA that served as material.

TCRdb's copy holds only in-frame clones and misses some; the assay was immunoSEQ multiplex PCR. The table includes 150,000 to 200,000 clones, around 80% detected once. Sequencing was carried out using peripheral blood. The clonotype comes from a woman older than 75 with active or convalescent COVID-19. V gene TRBV3-1 (or the pseudogene TRBV3-2) combines with J gene TRBJ2-1; maybe TRBD2 (6 bases). CDR3 sequence reads: CASSQGGGSRQFF. The CDR3 DNA follows: TGTGCCAGCAGCCAAGGAGGAGGGAGTAGGCAGTTCTTC.